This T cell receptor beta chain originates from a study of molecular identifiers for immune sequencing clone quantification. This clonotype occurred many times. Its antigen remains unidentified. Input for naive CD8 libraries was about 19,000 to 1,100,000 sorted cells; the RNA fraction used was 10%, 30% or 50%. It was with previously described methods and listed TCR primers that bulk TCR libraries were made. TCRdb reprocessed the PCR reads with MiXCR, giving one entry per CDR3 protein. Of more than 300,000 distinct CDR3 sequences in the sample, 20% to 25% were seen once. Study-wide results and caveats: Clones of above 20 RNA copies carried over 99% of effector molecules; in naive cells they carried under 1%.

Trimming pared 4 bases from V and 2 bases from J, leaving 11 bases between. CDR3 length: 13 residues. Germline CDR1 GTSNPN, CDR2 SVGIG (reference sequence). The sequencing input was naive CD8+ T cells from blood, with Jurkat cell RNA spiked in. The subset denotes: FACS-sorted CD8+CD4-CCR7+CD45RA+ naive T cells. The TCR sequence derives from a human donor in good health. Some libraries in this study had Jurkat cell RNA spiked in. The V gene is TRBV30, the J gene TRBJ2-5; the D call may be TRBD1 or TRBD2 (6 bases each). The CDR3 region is CAWTGDLQETQYF. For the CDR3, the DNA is TGTGCCTGGACAGGGGACTTACAAGAGACCCAGTACTTC.